The 9 T cell receptor beta chains below come from one sample, sequenced in a study of memory CD4+ T cells and cytomegalovirus serostatus. Generated by immunoSEQ multiplex PCR, the TCRdb table keeps only in-frame clones and is missing some. The data hold roughly 49,000 clones, with just under 80% observed a single time. The sort gate was single viable CD3+CD4+CD8-CD45RO+ cells for memory CD4+ T cells. Sequenced material: memory CD4+ T cells from blood. These receptors came from an adult in good health and CMV-seronegative.

This clone was recorded many times. The chain carries TRBV7-8 and TRBJ2-2; D unresolved. CDR1 and CDR2 from the germline V gene are SGHVS and FQNEAQ. The V end lost 1 base, the J end lost 4 bases, and 10 bases lay between the germline ends. CDR3 size: 15 residues. This chain's CDR3 is CASSLVEQTTGELFF. CDR3 DNA: TGTGCCAGCAGCTTAGTTGAACAGACCACCGGGGAGCTGTTTTTT.

V usage is TRBV4-1 and J usage is TRBJ1-1; the match to TRBD1 covers 8 bases. From germline, CDR1 is MGHRA and CDR2 YSYEKL. V shed 4 bases and J 6 bases; nucleotides not matched to a gene: 13. The CDR3 is 16 residues long. The CDR3 sequence: CASSLTDREGKAEAFF. DNA of the CDR3: TGCGCCAGCAGCCTAACGGACAGGGAGGGGAAGGCTGAAGCTTTCTTT.

The chain is built from TRBV6-4 and TRBJ2-1; weak D call: TRBD1 (5 bases). Germline loops: CDR1 MRHNA, CDR2 SNTAGT. Trimming shortened V by 1 base and J by 7 bases, and 8 bases separated the two germline ends. The CDR3 is 13 amino acids. The CDR3 here is CASSDWAGNEQFF. CDR3 nucleotide sequence: TGTGCCAGCAGTGACTGGGCAGGGAATGAGCAGTTCTTC.

This chain uses TRBV9 with TRBJ1-3; TRBD1 aligns across 7 bases. This CDR3 is built from 15 residues. The V and J ends lost 6 bases and 1 base, in that order; junction bases with no gene match: 7. In germline, CDR1 is SGDLS, CDR2 YYNGEE. CDR3 nucleotide sequence: TGTGCCAGCACTACTCTGACAGGGTCTGGAAACACCATATATTTT. Protein product: CASTTLTGSGNTIYF.

This clone has more than one count but fewer than ten. V gene TRBV2 combines with J gene TRBJ1-6, with D unresolved. Germline V gene sequence: CDR1 SNHLY, CDR2 FYNNEI. The germline V and J ends were trimmed by 5 bases and 8 bases, with 13 bases remaining between them. CDR3 length: 14 residues. The CDR3 region is CASSREGGDSPLHF. In DNA form, the CDR3 reads TGTGCCAGCAGTCGTGAGGGCGGTGATTCACCCCTCCACTTT.

The V call is TRBV5-6, the J call TRBJ1-2; maybe TRBD1 (5 bases). CDR3 length: 14 residues. Germline V gives CDR1 SGHDT, CDR2 YYEEEE. Trimming removed 0 bases from V and 4 bases from J, with 10 bases in between. The CDR3 sequence: CASSLGQGSYGYTF. As DNA, the CDR3 is TGTGCCAGCAGCTTGGGGCAGGGAAGCTATGGCTACACCTTC.

V is TRBV11-2 and J is TRBJ2-7, with D perhaps matching TRBD1 (6 bases). Germline V gene sequence: CDR1 SGHAT, CDR2 FQNNGV. V lost 0 bases to trimming and J lost 4 bases, with 7 bases between them. The CDR3 spans 13 residues. This chain's CDR3 is CASSLDQGYEQYF. The CDR3 bases are TGTGCCAGCAGCTTAGATCAGGGGTACGAGCAGTACTTC.

The J gene is TRBJ1-5, the V gene TRBV7-2, with D perhaps matching TRBD1 (5 bases). V gave up 2 bases and J gave up 3 bases, with 11 bases separating them. Germline values: CDR1 SGHTA, CDR2 FQGNSA. This CDR3 has 15 amino acids. The CDR3: CASSLSLGHNQPQHF. CDR3 nucleotides: TGTGCCAGCAGCTTAAGTTTGGGGCACAATCAGCCCCAGCATTTT.

The V and J genes are TRBV5-1 and TRBJ1-5; D might be TRBD1 (5 bases). The CDR3 contains 15 residues. Germline V lookup: CDR1 SGHRS, CDR2 YFSETQ. With 0 bases removed from V and 0 bases from J, the gap between germline ends came to 7 bases. Here the CDR3 DNA reads TGCGCCAGCAGCTTGGAAGGGGATAGCAATCAGCCCCAGCATTTT. Amino acids: CASSLEGDSNQPQHF.